This note documents a single TCR beta chain sequence. Its antigen is currently unknown. Other DNA sequences in this specimen translate into the identical CDR3. Sequencing was at deep level. Clones were sequenced by immunoSEQ multiplex PCR, and TCRdb holds only the in-frame ones, with some missing. The top ten hold 0.6% to 0.7% of the sample, which has around 1.1 million clones, approximately 78% seen once. Healthy HIV-negative adults without recent acute infections or vaccinations served as donors. CDR1 and CDR2 (germline): MNHNS, SASEGT. This CDR3 has 11 amino acids. The V gene lost 6 bases and the J gene lost 3 bases, with 5 bases spanning the gap. The data originate from a study of shared clonotypes between healthy human individuals. General study points: Unshared clonotypes carried lower generation probabilities than those common to all four donors. Represented diversity (both genetic and exposure-history) was limited by the small number of donors.

The rearrangement joins TRBV6-1 to TRBJ1-1, with unresolved D. The specimen was memory CD4+ T cells from PBMCs. Subset denoted: CD45RA-negative fraction. This clonotype was sampled from a man between 18 and 35 years old in good health. Some clones in this sample may be carry-over from other donors' samples. The CDR3 is CASSPYTEAFF. The CDR3 DNA reads TGTGCCAGCAGCCCCTACACTGAAGCTTTCTTT.